These 18 T cell receptor beta chains originate from one sample sequenced in a study of cytomegalovirus exposure and HLA in healthy donors. PCR primers comprised 60 Vbeta and 13 Jbeta primers. Profiling relied on immunoSEQ multiplex PCR, and the TCRdb table lists in-frame clones only, not all of them. The top ten clones hold 5.5% to 6% of a sample with more than 140,000 clones, about 80% of them seen once. The sample comprised PBMCs. The origin of the receptors is a man aged 30-40 years in good health and CMV-seropositive.

CDR3 in amino acids: CASSSTTGLTSYNEQFF. In DNA, the CDR3 is TGTGCCAGCAGCTCAACGACTGGACTAACCTCCTACAATGAGCAGTTCTTC. This chain links TRBV7-2 with TRBJ2-1; D is possibly TRBD2 (6 bases). V lost 4 bases and J lost 0, with 16 bases in between. From germline, CDR1 is SGHTA and CDR2 FQGNSA. This CDR3 spans 17 amino acids.

This clone was detected many times. V and J are TRBV9 and TRBJ1-2; 10 nucleotides line up with TRBD1. There are 17 residues in the CDR3. V was pared by 0 bases and J by 6 bases, with 11 bases of the junction left unmatched. CDR1 is SGDLS, CDR2 YYNGEE, per germline. The CDR3: CASSVDRSRGTGDGYTF. CDR3 sequence (DNA): TGTGCCAGCAGCGTAGATCGTAGTAGGGGGACAGGGGATGGCTACACCTTC.

V gene TRBV7-6 combines with J gene TRBJ1-5; D uncertain. The V end lost 1 base, the J end lost 5 bases, and 6 bases lay between the germline ends. The CDR3 totals 13 residues. The germline V gene has CDR1 SGHVS and CDR2 FNYEAQ. For the CDR3, the DNA is TGTGCCAGCAGCTTAGACATCGATCAGCCCCAGCATTTT. Translated: CASSLDIDQPQHF. The whole variable domain, remainder taken from reference TRBV7-6 and TRBJ1-5, is GAGVSQSPRYKVTKRGQDVALRCDPISGHVSLYWYRQALGQGPEFLTYFNYEAQQDKSGLPNDRFSAERPEGSISTLTIQRTEQRDSAMYRCASSLDIDQPQHFGDGTRLSIL.

The chain uses TRBV28 and TRBJ2-7; 8 nucleotides align to TRBD1. V shed 3 bases and J 6 bases; nucleotides not matched to a gene: 16. Germline V gives CDR1 MDHEN, CDR2 SYDVKM. This CDR3 contains 17 residues. CDR3 sequence: CASSFSTTGAARGEQYF. The CDR3 DNA reads TGTGCCAGCAGTTTTAGTACGACAGGGGCTGCACGGGGCGAGCAGTACTTC.

The rearrangement links TRBV5-3 to TRBJ1-5, with 11 bases identical to TRBD1. TRBV5-3 is placed among ORFs of uncertain function. The J segment lost 0 bases and the V segment lost 2 bases, leaving 7 bases of the junction unmatched. CDR3 length equals 18 residues. Here the CDR3 DNA reads TGTGCCAGAAGCTTTTGGGACAGGGGGTTTGTTAGCAATCAGCCCCAGCATTTT. Translating gives CARSFWDRGFVSNQPQHF.

Written as DNA, the CDR3 is TGTGCCAGCAGCTTCGGAGCCGTAGGGCAGTATTTT. It is translated as CASSFGAVGQYF. The chain joins TRBV5-6 to TRBJ2-3, with unresolved D. Germline V lookup: CDR1 SGHDT, CDR2 YYEEEE. The CDR3 extends over 12 amino acids. Trimming removed 2 bases at V and 11 bases at J, with 12 bases between.

This rearrangement joins TRBV2 to TRBJ2-5; weak D call: TRBD2 (6 bases). V was trimmed by 3 bases and J by 6 bases, leaving 14 bases between them. CDR1 is SNHLY, CDR2 FYNNEI, per germline. The length of the CDR3 is 14 residues. CDR3 sequence reads: CASSDHSGVKTQYF. CDR3 DNA sequence: TGTGCCAGCAGTGATCATTCGGGGGTAAAGACCCAGTACTTC.

The V and J genes are TRBV5-4 and TRBJ2-6, with a weak D call TRBD1 (5 bases). Trimming took 5 bases from V and 0 from J, leaving 15 bases between them. The CDR3 length is 17 residues. The V gene's germline CDR1 is SGHNT and CDR2 YYREEE (reference sequence). The CDR3 bases are TGTGCCAGCAGGTCCAATGGGGCCCTCTCTGGGGCCAACGTCCTGACTTTC. This encodes CASRSNGALSGANVLTF.

The chain uses TRBV30 and TRBJ1-1; D perhaps matches TRBD1 (6 bases). Trimming pared 2 bases from V and 4 bases from J, leaving 17 bases between. Germline CDR1 is GTSNPN and CDR2 is SVGIG (reference sequence). The CDR3 has 15 residues. In nucleotides, the CDR3 is TGTGCCTGGAGTTTCAGGGGCGCTTTGGGCACTGAAGCTTTCTTT. As protein: CAWSFRGALGTEAFF. The whole variable domain, remainder taken from reference TRBV30 and TRBJ1-1, is SQTIHQWPATLVQPVGSPLSLECTVEGTSNPNLYWYRQAAGRGLQLLFYSVGIGQISSEVPQNLSASRPQDRQFILSSKKLLLSDSGFYLCAWSFRGALGTEAFFGQGTRLTVV.

This clone was recorded a few times. The chain is built from TRBV5-5 and TRBJ1-1, with a tentative D call TRBD1 (6 bases). The CDR3 runs to 15 residues. V shed 4 bases and J shed 11 bases, with 24 bases lying between them. Looked up from germline, CDR1 is SGHKS and CDR2 is YYEKEE (reference sequence). The chain's CDR3 is CASSPPGQPGLRAFF. CDR3 nucleotide sequence: TGTGCCAGCAGCCCCCCTGGACAGCCTGGACTTAGGGCTTTCTTT.

The rearrangement links TRBV19 to TRBJ2-7, with D possibly TRBD2 on 7 matching bases. V dropped 3 bases and J dropped 5 bases, with 17 bases sitting between them. The germline V gene has CDR1 LNHDA and CDR2 SQIVND (reference sequence). The CDR3 extends over 15 amino acids. The CDR3 reads CASSIGGAKNHEQYF. CDR3 coding DNA: TGTGCCAGTAGTATTGGGGGGGCGAAGAACCACGAGCAGTACTTC.

The chain joins TRBV20-1 to TRBJ1-2; D is perhaps TRBD1 (5 bases). Germline V lookup: CDR1 DFQATT, CDR2 SNEGSKA (reference sequence). The CDR3 spans 11 residues. The CDR3 here is CKGYENYGYTF. The CDR3 DNA follows: TGCAAGGGGTATGAAAACTATGGCTACACCTTC.

This clone has just a few counts. This sequence joins TRBV5-1 and TRBJ1-2; 7 bases are shared with TRBD1. The V gene end was trimmed by 4 bases and the J gene end by 2 bases; junction bases not matched to a gene: 5. Germline-derived CDR1 and CDR2 are SGHRS and YFSETQ. The CDR3 extends over 14 amino acids. For the CDR3, the DNA is TGCGCCAGCAGCGCGGGACAGATCAACTATGGCTACACCTTC. Its protein is CASSAGQINYGYTF.

This clone was found once. The chain recombines TRBV7-9 with TRBJ2-4; 7 bases fit TRBD1. V dropped 5 bases and J dropped 2; count of bases not matched to a gene: 12. CDR3 size: 17 residues. Germline V CDR1 and CDR2: SEHNR, FQNEAQ (reference sequence). The CDR3 here is CASSRPPQTGTKNIQYF. The CDR3 region has the DNA TGTGCCAGCAGCCGACCACCCCAGACAGGGACCAAAAACATTCAGTACTTC.

V is TRBV6-1 and J is TRBJ1-2; weak D call: TRBD1 (6 bases). Germline assignment: CDR1 MNHNS and CDR2 SASEGT. This CDR3 comprises 15 residues. Trimming took off 2 bases at V and 6 bases at J, with 16 bases between the two ends. This CDR3 is CASSENGEGTNGYTF. The CDR3 nucleotides are TGTGCCAGCAGTGAAAACGGGGAGGGGACAAATGGCTACACCTTC.

This clone was recorded only once. The rearrangement joins TRBV4-1 to TRBJ1-6, with TRBD1 matching over 10 bases. The CDR3 contains 16 residues. With 5 bases clipped from V and 9 bases from J, the junction kept 10 bases outside the gene matches. Germline lookup yields CDR1 MGHRA and CDR2 YSYEKL. The chain's CDR3 is CASSARQGAEVSPLHF. DNA for the CDR3: TGCGCCAGCAGCGCCCGACAGGGGGCAGAGGTTTCACCCCTCCACTTT.

This chain links TRBV6-1 with TRBJ1-5; the D gene is possibly TRBD1 (6 bases). Trimming left V 7 bases short and J 6 bases short, with 16 bases between. Germline V gene data show CDR1 as MNHNS and CDR2 as SASEGT. The CDR3 consists of 14 residues. The CDR3 loop reads CASMGGGATQPQHF. In nucleotides, the CDR3 is TGTGCCAGCATGGGCGGGGGGGCGACTCAGCCCCAGCATTTT.

This sequence joins TRBV27 and TRBJ2-7, with D possibly being TRBD1 (6 bases). Germline CDR1 and CDR2: MNHEY and SMNVEV (reference sequence). Trimming removed 4 bases from V and 3 bases from J, with 19 bases in between. The CDR3 has 16 amino acids. CDR3 protein: CASSSTVSTGSYEQYF. CDR3 nucleotide sequence: TGTGCCAGCAGTTCAACCGTTTCCACAGGGAGCTACGAGCAGTACTTC.